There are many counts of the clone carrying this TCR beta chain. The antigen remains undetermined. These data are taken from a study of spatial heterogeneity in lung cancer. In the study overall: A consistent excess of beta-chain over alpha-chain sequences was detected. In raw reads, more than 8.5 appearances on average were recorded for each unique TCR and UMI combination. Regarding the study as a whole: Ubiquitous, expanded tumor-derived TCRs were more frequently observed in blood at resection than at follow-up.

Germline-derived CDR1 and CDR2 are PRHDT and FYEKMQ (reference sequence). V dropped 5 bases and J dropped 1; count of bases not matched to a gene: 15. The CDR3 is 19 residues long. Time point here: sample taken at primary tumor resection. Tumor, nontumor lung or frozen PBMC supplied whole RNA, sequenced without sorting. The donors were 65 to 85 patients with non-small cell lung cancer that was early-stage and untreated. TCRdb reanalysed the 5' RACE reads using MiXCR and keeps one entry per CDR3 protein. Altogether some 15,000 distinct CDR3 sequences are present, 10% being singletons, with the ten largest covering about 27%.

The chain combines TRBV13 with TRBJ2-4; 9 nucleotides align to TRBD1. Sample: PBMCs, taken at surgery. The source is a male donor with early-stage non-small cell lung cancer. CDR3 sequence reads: CASSPGPGTGSGAKNIQYF. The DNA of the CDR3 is TGTGCCAGCAGCCCAGGTCCCGGGACAGGGAGCGGGGCCAAAAACATTCAGTACTTC. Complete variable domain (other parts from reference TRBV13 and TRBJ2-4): AAGVIQSPRHLIKEKRETATLKCYPIPRHDTVYWYQQGPGQDPQFLISFYEKMQSDKGSIPDRFSAQQFSDYHSELNMSSLELGDSALYFCASSPGPGTGSGAKNIQYFGAGTRLSVL.